This paragraph reports one TCR beta chain. The trim removed 7 bases at V and 6 bases at J, leaving 3 bases unmatched. CDR1 is MNHEY, CDR2 SVGAGI, per germline. This CDR3 spans 12 amino acids. Generated by immunoSEQ multiplex PCR, the TCRdb table keeps only in-frame clones and is missing some. The table records some 87,000 clones, around 90% of them present only once. The data were obtained in a study of technical replicates of blood from a handful of donors. This rearrangement joins TRBV6-5 to TRBJ2-3; TRBD1 matches at 8 bases. This TCR came from a human donor in good health. Material: T cells isolated from PBMCs. The CDR3 region is CASMTGADTQYF. CDR3 bases: TGTGCCAGCATGACAGGGGCTGATACGCAGTATTTT.